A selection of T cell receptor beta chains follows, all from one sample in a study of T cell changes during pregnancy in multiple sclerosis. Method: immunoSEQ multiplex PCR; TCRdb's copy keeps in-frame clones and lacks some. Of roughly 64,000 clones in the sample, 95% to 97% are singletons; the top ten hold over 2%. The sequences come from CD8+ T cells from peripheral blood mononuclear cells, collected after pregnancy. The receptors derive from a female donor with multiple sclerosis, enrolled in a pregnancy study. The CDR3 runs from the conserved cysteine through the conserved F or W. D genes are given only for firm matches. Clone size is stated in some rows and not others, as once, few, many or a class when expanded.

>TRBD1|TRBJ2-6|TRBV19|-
CASSHPGQVVSGANVLTF
TGTGCCAGTAGTCATCCGGGACAGGTGGTCTCTGGGGCCAACGTCCTGACTTTC
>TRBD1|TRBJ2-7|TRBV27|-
CASSLWQGGGQYEQYF
TGTGCCAGCAGTTTATGGCAAGGGGGCGGTCAATACGAGCAGTACTTC
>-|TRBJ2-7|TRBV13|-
CASSFQGGSSYEQYF
TGTGCCAGCAGCTTTCAGGGGGGTAGCTCCTACGAGCAGTACTTC
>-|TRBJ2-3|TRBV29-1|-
CSVWGHGTTDTQYF
TGCAGCGTTTGGGGACACGGTACCACAGATACGCAGTATTTT
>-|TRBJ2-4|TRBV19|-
CASSIGWQGFKNIQYF
TGTGCCAGTAGTATAGGGTGGCAGGGCTTCAAAAACATTCAGTACTTC
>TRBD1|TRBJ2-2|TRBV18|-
CASSPLGQAPNTGELFF
TGTGCCAGCTCACCTCTCGGACAGGCCCCTAACACCGGGGAGCTGTTTTTT
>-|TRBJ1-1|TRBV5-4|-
CASSPVDGSTEAFF
TGTGCCAGCAGCCCGGTAGACGGGAGCACTGAAGCTTTCTTT
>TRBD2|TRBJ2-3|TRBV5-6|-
CASSRTSGRFGTDTQYF
TGTGCCAGCAGCCGGACTAGCGGGAGGTTCGGCACAGATACGCAGTATTTT
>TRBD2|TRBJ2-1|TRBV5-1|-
CASSHWTSGRMGQDEQFF
TGCGCCAGCAGCCACTGGACTAGCGGGAGGATGGGGCAGGATGAGCAGTTCTTC
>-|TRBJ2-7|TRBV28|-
CASSYGEDEQYF
TGTGCCAGCAGTTACGGGGAAGACGAGCAGTACTTC
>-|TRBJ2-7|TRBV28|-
CASSFSYEQYF
TGTGCCAGCAGTTTCAGTTACGAGCAGTACTTC
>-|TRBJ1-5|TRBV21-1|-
CASSKAKRQGNQPQHF
TGTGCCAGCAGCAAAGCCAAGCGACAGGGCAATCAGCCCCAGCATTTT
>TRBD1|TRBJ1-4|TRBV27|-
CASSSQQGVDEKLFF
TGTGCCAGCAGTTCGCAACAGGGGGTAGATGAAAAACTGTTTTTT
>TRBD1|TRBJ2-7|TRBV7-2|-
CASSSPGTGSYEQYF
TGTGCCAGCAGCTCCCCCGGGACAGGGTCCTACGAGCAGTACTTC
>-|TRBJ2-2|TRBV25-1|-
CASSSPAGERSGELFF
TGTGCCAGCAGCTCTCCGGCAGGGGAGCGTTCCGGGGAGCTGTTTTTT
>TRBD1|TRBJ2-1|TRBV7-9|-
CATQGAVTYNEQFF
TGTGCCACCCAGGGGGCCGTAACGTACAATGAGCAGTTCTTC
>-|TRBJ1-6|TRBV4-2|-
CASSRGTSSPLHF
TGTGCCAGCAGCCGTGGGACTTCTTCACCCCTCCACTTT
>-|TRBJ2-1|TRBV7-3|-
CASSPLVGGDEQFF
TGTGCCAGCAGCCCCCTGGTGGGAGGCGATGAGCAGTTCTTC
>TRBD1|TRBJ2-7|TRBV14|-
CASSDGRDRVAYEQYF
TGTGCCAGCAGCGACGGGCGAGACAGGGTCGCCTACGAGCAGTACTTC
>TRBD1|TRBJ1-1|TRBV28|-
CASSWGQLNTEAFF
TGTGCCAGCAGCTGGGGACAGTTGAACACTGAAGCTTTCTTT
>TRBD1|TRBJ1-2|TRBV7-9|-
CASSPTGQPSNYGYTF
TGTGCCAGCAGCCCAACGGGACAGCCTTCTAACTATGGCTACACCTTC
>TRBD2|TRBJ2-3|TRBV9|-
CASSVLTSADTQYF
TGTGCCAGCAGCGTTTTGACTAGCGCAGATACGCAGTATTTT
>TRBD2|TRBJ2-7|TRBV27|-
CASSPGTSGYEQYF
TGTGCCAGCAGTCCTGGGACTAGCGGATACGAGCAGTACTTC
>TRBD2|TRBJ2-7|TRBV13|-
CASSPGTSAYEQYF
TGTGCCAGCAGCCCAGGGACTAGCGCCTACGAGCAGTACTTC
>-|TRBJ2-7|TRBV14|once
CASSQRPEVEQYF
TGTGCCAGCAGCCAACGCCCGGAGGTAGAGCAGTACTTC
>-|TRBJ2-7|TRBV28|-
CASSLGGSLSYEQYF
TGTGCCAGCAGTTTAGGCGGCAGCCTCTCCTACGAGCAGTACTTC
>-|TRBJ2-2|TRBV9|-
CASSVLERMNTGELFF
TGTGCCAGCAGCGTCCTGGAGCGGATGAACACCGGGGAGCTGTTTTTT
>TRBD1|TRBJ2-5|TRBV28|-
CASSLYLIPGQGSQETQYF
TGTGCCAGCAGTTTATATCTCATCCCGGGACAGGGGTCCCAAGAGACCCAGTACTTC
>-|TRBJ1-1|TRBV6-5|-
CASRQQNTEAFF
TGTGCCAGCAGACAGCAGAACACTGAAGCTTTCTTT
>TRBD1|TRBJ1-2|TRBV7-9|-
CASSLTGGYYGYTF
TGTGCCAGCAGCTTAACAGGGGGCTACTATGGCTACACCTTC
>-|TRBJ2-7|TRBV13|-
CASSLKAGMGHEQYF
TGTGCCAGCAGCTTAAAGGCGGGGATGGGCCACGAGCAGTACTTC
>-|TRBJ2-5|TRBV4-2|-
CASSQEYGQISETQYF
TGTGCCAGCAGCCAAGAATATGGACAGATTTCGGAGACCCAGTACTTC